The 17 T cell receptor beta chains given below trace back to one sample, sequenced in a study of beta chain features in type 1 diabetes. Since all of the isolated RNA was reverse transcribed, expressed TCRB transcripts were what got sequenced. Sequenced by immunoSEQ multiplex PCR; TCRdb stores in-frame clones only, minus some. Of 300,000 to 350,000 clones detected, approximately 8% appear once; the ten largest clones hold around 0.44%. Sequencing was done on a sample of central memory CD4+ T cells from blood. The receptors come from a woman aged 18-29 years in good health.

Ten or more counts support this clone. The V and J genes are TRBV19 and TRBJ1-5, with D hard to call. The germline V gene encodes CDR1 LNHDA and CDR2 SQIVND (reference sequence). V lost 9 bases to trimming and J lost 3 bases, with 12 bases between them. The CDR3 spans 13 residues. The CDR3 nucleotides are TGTGCCAGCACAATAGGGCTCAATCAGCCCCAGCATTTT. As protein: CASTIGLNQPQHF.

This clone was picked up many times. V is TRBV28 and J is TRBJ2-2; D is perhaps TRBD2 (6 bases). V was shortened by 8 bases and J by 8 bases, with 15 bases between the two germline ends. CDR3 length: 13 amino acids. Germline CDR1 reads MDHEN; CDR2 reads SYDVKM. CDR3 sequence: CASRGTAGGELFF. Here the CDR3 DNA reads TGTGCCAGCCGCGGGACCGCCGGTGGGGAGCTGTTTTTT.

This clone was found many times. J is TRBJ2-7 and V is TRBV11-2; D not resolved. Germline V gene sequence: CDR1 SGHAT, CDR2 FQNNGV. The CDR3 is made up of 13 amino acids. The V end lost 1 base, the J end lost 3 bases, and 7 bases lay between the germline ends. In DNA, the CDR3 is TGTGCCAGCAGCTTAGCGACAAACTACGAGCAGTACTTC. This translates into CASSLATNYEQYF.

The V gene is TRBV5-8, the J gene TRBJ1-5; 7 nucleotides match TRBD1. The CDR3 is 15 amino acids. Germline V gene data show CDR1 as SGHTS and CDR2 as YDEGEE. With 6 bases clipped from V and 7 bases from J, the junction kept 13 bases outside the gene matches. CDR3 region: CASTMTGRGNQPQHF. The DNA for the CDR3 is TGTGCCAGCACCATGACAGGGAGGGGTAACCAGCCCCAGCATTTT.

V usage is TRBV29-1 and J usage is TRBJ2-1; 11 bases match TRBD1. Trimming removed 0 bases from V and 9 bases from J; junction bases left unmatched: 22. Germline assignment: CDR1 SQVTM and CDR2 ANQGSEA. This CDR3 spans 20 amino acids. CDR3 residues: CSVEDWTGGLAGGFFGEQFF. The CDR3 coding sequence is TGCAGCGTTGAAGATTGGACAGGGGGCTTAGCGGGTGGTTTTTTCGGTGAGCAGTTCTTC.

On this clone itself: Other DNA sequences in this sample translate to the same CDR3. J is TRBJ1-1 and V is TRBV4-3; D not certain. V was trimmed by 3 bases and J by 1 base, leaving 6 bases between them. Germline loops: CDR1 LGHNA, CDR2 YSLEER. The CDR3 runs to 13 residues. The CDR3 region has the DNA TGCGCCAGCAGCCAGGGTCAGAACACTGAAGCTTTCTTT. Amino acid sequence: CASSQGQNTEAFF.

The rearrangement links TRBV7-9 to TRBJ2-1, with a weak D call TRBD1 (6 bases). Germline values: CDR1 SEHNR, CDR2 FQNEAQ (reference sequence). V was cut by 6 bases and J by 5 bases, with 14 bases left in between. The CDR3 runs to 14 residues. CDR3 protein: CASRPWTDNNEQFF. The CDR3 DNA reads TGTGCCAGCAGACCATGGACAGACAACAATGAGCAGTTCTTC.

The rearrangement links TRBV28 to TRBJ2-7, with 7 bases identical to TRBD2. J gave up 3 bases and V 7 bases, and 0 bases lay outside the gene matches. Germline values: CDR1 MDHEN, CDR2 SYDVKM. This CDR3 comprises 11 residues. For the CDR3, the DNA is TGTGCCAGCACTAGCGGCTACGAGCAGTACTTC. This translates into CASTSGYEQYF.

The V and J genes are TRBV7-6 and TRBJ1-2; 11 positions match TRBD1. The ends lost 5 bases at V and 4 bases at J; junction bases unmatched: 3. The CDR3 sequence is 14 residues long. Germline CDR1 reads SGHVS; CDR2 reads FNYEAQ. CDR3 loop: CASSPGQGGYGYTF. The CDR3 region has the DNA TGTGCCAGCAGCCCGGGACAGGGGGGCTATGGCTACACCTTC. Full variable domain (remainder filled in from reference TRBV7-6 and TRBJ1-2): GAGVSQSPRYKVTKRGQDVALRCDPISGHVSLYWYRQALGQGPEFLTYFNYEAQQDKSGLPNDRFSAERPEGSISTLTIQRTEQRDSAMYRCASSPGQGGYGYTFGSGTRLTVV.

This clone has just a few counts. The rearrangement links TRBV4-1 to TRBJ1-2, with D uncertain. The germline V and J ends were trimmed by 0 bases and 4 bases, with 12 bases remaining between them. Per the germline V gene, CDR1 is MGHRA and CDR2 is YSYEKL. The CDR3 has 15 amino acids. In nucleotides, the CDR3 is TGCGCCAGCAGCCAAGATTATCCCCAGGTCTATGGCTACACCTTC. This translates into CASSQDYPQVYGYTF.

This clone was found a few times. The chain couples TRBV28 to TRBJ2-3, with a possible D match to TRBD2 (7 bases). The germline V and J ends were trimmed by 8 bases and 6 bases, with 21 bases remaining between them. The CDR3 is 15 amino acids. From germline, CDR1 is MDHEN and CDR2 SYDVKM. This CDR3 reads CASRSSRGAGDTQYF. The CDR3 DNA reads as TGTGCCAGCCGATCCTCTCGGGGGGCTGGCGATACGCAGTATTTT.

This clone was found a few times. This chain joins TRBV21-1 and TRBJ2-3; the D call TRBD1 from the table was never checked on the DNA. TRBV21-1 counts as a pseudogene. CDR3 length: 15 residues. The CDR3 DNA reads as TGTGCCAGCAGCAAATTCTCAGATAGCACAGATACGCAGTATTTT. Amino acids: CASSKFSDSTDTQYF.

There are a few counts of this clone. The V call is TRBV7-9, the J call TRBJ2-1; 9 nucleotides align to TRBD1. Losses at the gene ends were 3 bases for V and 9 bases for J; bases not matched to a gene: 3. Germline-derived CDR1 and CDR2 are SEHNR and FQNEAQ (reference sequence). The CDR3 sequence is 13 residues long. CDR3: CASSLGTGSEQFF. The CDR3 nucleotides are TGTGCCAGCAGCTTGGGGACAGGGTCTGAGCAGTTCTTC.

V usage is TRBV7-2 and J usage is TRBJ2-1; 8 bases align to TRBD2. V lost 1 base, J lost 0 bases, and 2 bases stayed unmatched. The germline V gene has CDR1 SGHTA and CDR2 FQGNSA. CDR3 length: 16 amino acids. Here the CDR3 reads CASSLERESSYNEQFF. CDR3 sequence (DNA): TGTGCCAGCAGCTTAGAGCGGGAGAGCTCCTACAATGAGCAGTTCTTC.

With respect to this clone: One end of the junction is discordant with germline, which a read error may explain. The V and J genes are TRBV6-6 and TRBJ1-1; D ambiguous. CDR3 size: 15 residues. Per germline, CDR1 MNHNY and CDR2 SVGAGI (reference sequence). This CDR3 reads CAISYSRPGNTEAFF. The CDR3 DNA sequence: TGTGCCATCAGTTACTCGAGGCCAGGAAACACTGAAGCTTTCTTT.

This clone was seen only a few times. The chain has TRBV27 and TRBJ2-7; 10 bases fit TRBD1. V lost 5 bases to trimming and J lost 4 bases; unmatched junction nucleotides: 5. The CDR3 covers 14 residues. Germline-derived CDR1 and CDR2 are MNHEY and SMNVEV (reference sequence). CDR3 sequence (DNA): TGTGCCAGCAGTAACCGACAGGGGGCGTACGAGCAGTACTTC. Translation: CASSNRQGAYEQYF.

To note about this clone: Given a much more abundant clone one base away, this may be a read error. The rearrangement joins TRBV6-5 to TRBJ2-5; the D is unclear. CDR3 size: 11 residues. Trimming cost V 6 bases and J 2 bases, with 4 bases left between them. Germline loops: CDR1 MNHEY, CDR2 SVGAGI. In DNA form, the CDR3 reads TGTGCCAGCAGCATACAAGAGACCCAGTACTTC. Residues: CASSIQETQYF.